Listed below are T cell receptor beta chains from one sample, sequenced in a study of regulatory T cells in long-lasting Graves disease. TCRdb re-derived calls from the multiplex PCR reads in MiXCR, one entry per CDR3 protein. Of around 450,000 distinct CDR3 sequences listed, about 15% are singletons. These data also featured in a second study, about T cells in Graves' hyperthyroidism and ophthalmopathy.

The sample in question was peripheral blood mononuclear cells (PBMCs), obtained at new diagnosis, from a patient treated with antithyroid drugs. Receptor source: a middle-aged woman with Graves disease. Both conserved end residues are part of each CDR3. Fields, in order: clone size, J gene, V gene, CDR3 protein. Clone size is not always given. Where it is, it says once, few, many or a class for expanded clones.

abundance: many; j_gene: TRBJ2-2; v_gene: TRBV10-3; CDR3aa: CAITQVAGLNTGELFF
abundance: many; j_gene: TRBJ2-3; v_gene: TRBV28; CDR3aa: CASSLGGRGRTDTQYF
abundance: many; j_gene: TRBJ1-1; v_gene: TRBV7-2; CDR3aa: CASSLVGRGNTEAFF
abundance: many; j_gene: TRBJ2-2; v_gene: TRBV30; CDR3aa: CAWGGRAGELFF
abundance: few; j_gene: TRBJ1-4; v_gene: TRBV11-2; CDR3aa: CASSYPSTNEKLFF
abundance: many; j_gene: TRBJ2-2; v_gene: TRBV7-2; CDR3aa: CASSLSRGNTGELFF
abundance: many; j_gene: TRBJ2-2; v_gene: TRBV11-2; CDR3aa: CASSSLGLRGELFF
abundance: many; j_gene: TRBJ2-1; v_gene: TRBV18; CDR3aa: CASRTSGSPGYEQFF
abundance: many; j_gene: TRBJ2-1; v_gene: TRBV9; CDR3aa: CASSVEGGEVSYNEQFF
abundance: many; j_gene: TRBJ2-6; v_gene: TRBV6-2/TRBV6-3; CDR3aa: CASRSMSGANVLTF
abundance: NA; j_gene: TRBJ2-1; v_gene: TRBV12-5; CDR3aa: CASRAPSRLSGRSRHNEQFF
abundance: few; j_gene: TRBJ1-4; v_gene: TRBV5-1; CDR3aa: CASQLRGDEKLFF
abundance: many; j_gene: TRBJ2-5; v_gene: TRBV18; CDR3aa: CASSSTSGQETQYF
abundance: many; j_gene: TRBJ1-2; v_gene: TRBV6-1; CDR3aa: CATLTDTGSYTF
abundance: NA; j_gene: TRBJ2-2; v_gene: TRBV4-1; CDR3aa: CASSQDGPGELFF
abundance: few; j_gene: TRBJ1-2; v_gene: TRBV20-1; CDR3aa: CSAIGQGINYGYTF
abundance: few; j_gene: TRBJ2-5; v_gene: TRBV20-1; CDR3aa: CSARRTGPRFAEQLF
abundance: many; j_gene: TRBJ2-1; v_gene: TRBV7-8; CDR3aa: CASSNTQGSPLIEQFF
abundance: many; j_gene: TRBJ2-5; v_gene: TRBV11-3; CDR3aa: CASSPGGTSGSRETQYF
abundance: many; j_gene: TRBJ2-3; v_gene: TRBV25-1; CDR3aa: CASSRRIDTQYF
abundance: many; j_gene: TRBJ1-2; v_gene: TRBV12-3/TRBV12-4; CDR3aa: CASSLLRASNYGYTF
abundance: NA; j_gene: TRBJ1-1; v_gene: TRBV5-6; CDR3aa: CASSPGVREAFF
abundance: many; j_gene: TRBJ2-5; v_gene: TRBV10-2; CDR3aa: CASSEKRQTQYF
abundance: NA; j_gene: TRBJ1-2; v_gene: TRBV20-1; CDR3aa: CSAREGQGNYGYTF
abundance: many; j_gene: TRBJ2-1; v_gene: TRBV5-1; CDR3aa: CASLGGSYNEQFF
abundance: many; j_gene: TRBJ2-7; v_gene: TRBV3-1; CDR3aa: CASSQPRGEQYF
abundance: NA; j_gene: TRBJ1-2; v_gene: TRBV19; CDR3aa: CASAPESSPYGYTF
abundance: few; j_gene: TRBJ2-2; v_gene: TRBV7-3; CDR3aa: CASSLGPVGELFF
abundance: many; j_gene: TRBJ2-3; v_gene: TRBV12-3/TRBV12-4; CDR3aa: CASRDRGADWDTQYF
abundance: many; j_gene: TRBJ1-5; v_gene: TRBV12-5; CDR3aa: CASGQGKGQPQHF
abundance: many; j_gene: TRBJ2-7; v_gene: TRBV30; CDR3aa: CAWSVRVGLAGLSYEQYF
abundance: many; j_gene: TRBJ2-6; v_gene: TRBV11-3; CDR3aa: CASSLDSGRASGANVLTF
abundance: once; j_gene: TRBJ2-3; v_gene: TRBV19; CDR3aa: CATRWQDNTDTQYF